The 11 T cell receptor beta chains presented below share a single source sample, sequenced in a study of OX40 agonist ivuxolimab in advanced cancers. The method was immunoSEQ multiplex PCR; TCRdb's version includes in-frame clones alone and lacks a portion of them. Here the sample spans 98,000 or so clones, roughly 94% being singletons. This specimen was CD4+ or CD8+ T cells sorted from blood, taken in a trial of the OX40 agonist ivuxolimab. The receptors originated from an adult with an advanced solid tumor such as melanoma, head and neck, liver or kidney cancer.

This rearrangement joins TRBV5-5 to TRBJ2-6, with D tentatively TRBD2 (5 bases). The germline gives CDR1 SGHKS, CDR2 YYEKEE (reference sequence). Deletions cut 3 bases from V and 0 bases from J, with 13 bases between. The CDR3 covers 17 residues. The CDR3 nucleotides are TGTGCCAGCAGCTCCCGGACTGGATCCTCTGGGGCCAACGTCCTGACTTTC. Its protein is CASSSRTGSSGANVLTF.

The CDR3 is CASSVDHREGYNEQFF. The DNA for the CDR3 is TGTGCCAGCAGCGTAGACCACCGAGAGGGGTACAATGAGCAGTTCTTC. The chain recombines TRBV9 with TRBJ2-1; D possibly uses TRBD1 or TRBD2 (5 bases each). V lost 0 bases to trimming and J lost 4 bases, with 14 bases between them. The length of the CDR3 is 16 residues. From germline, CDR1 is SGDLS and CDR2 YYNGEE.

The chain couples TRBV9 to TRBJ2-7, with no clear D. Per the germline V gene, CDR1 is SGDLS and CDR2 is YYNGEE. Trimming left V 0 bases short and J 0 bases short, with 4 bases between. The CDR3 sequence is 13 residues long. The DNA of the CDR3 is TGTGCCAGCAGCGTAGGCACCTCCTACGAGCAGTACTTC. It encodes CASSVGTSYEQYF.

The rearrangement uses TRBV29-1 and TRBJ1-4, with 7 bases matching TRBD1. Unmatched junction bases numbered 10, after V lost 7 bases and J lost 5 bases. The CDR3 has 14 amino acids. Germline loops: CDR1 SQVTM, CDR2 ANQGSEA. Written as DNA, the CDR3 is TGCAGCGCTGTGCGACAGGGTGTAAATGAAAAACTGTTTTTT. It specifies CSAVRQGVNEKLFF.

This clone was seen once. V and J are TRBV4-3 and TRBJ1-1, with no clear D. Trimming removed 0 bases at V and 1 base at J, with 6 bases between. Germline loops: CDR1 LGHNA, CDR2 YSLEER. The CDR3 runs 14 residues. The CDR3 DNA follows: TGCGCCAGCAGCCAAGAACAGCAGAACACTGAAGCTTTCTTT. Encoded protein: CASSQEQQNTEAFF.

The V and J genes are TRBV5-1 and TRBJ2-7; D uncertain. CDR1 and CDR2 (germline): SGHRS, YFSETQ. The length of the CDR3 is 11 residues. Trimming pared 3 bases from V and 2 bases from J, leaving 3 bases between. The CDR3 loop is CASSSPYEQYF. Written as DNA, the CDR3 is TGCGCCAGCAGCTCCCCCTACGAGCAGTACTTC. Looking up the rest from reference TRBV5-1 and TRBJ2-7 gives the full variable domain: KAGVTQTPRYLIKTRGQQVTLSCSPISGHRSVSWYQQTPGQGLQFLFEYFSETQRNKGNFPGRFSGRQFSNSRSEMNVSTLELGDSALYLCASSSPYEQYFGPGTRLTVT.

The genes are TRBV5-6 and TRBJ1-2; TRBD1 is a possible D gene (5 bases). CDR1 is SGHDT and CDR2 is YYEEEE in the germline V gene. Trimming cost V 0 bases and J 3 bases, with 9 bases left between them. CDR3 size: 14 residues. The CDR3 is CASSLAQGDYGYTF. Written as DNA, the CDR3 is TGTGCCAGCAGCTTGGCCCAGGGAGACTATGGCTACACCTTC.

This chain links TRBV5-1 with TRBJ1-1; D unclear. In germline, CDR1 is SGHRS, CDR2 YFSETQ. Trimming removed 2 bases from V and 3 bases from J, with 17 bases in between. The length of the CDR3 is 16 residues. DNA for the CDR3: TGCGCCAGCAGCTTTAATTCTCGGTGGAGAGACACTGAAGCTTTCTTT. Translated: CASSFNSRWRDTEAFF.

A single count supports this clone. The V and J genes are TRBV5-4 and TRBJ1-5, with D perhaps matching TRBD1 (6 bases). CDR1 is SGHNT, CDR2 YYREEE, per germline (reference sequence). The CDR3 covers 16 residues. V lost 4 bases and J lost 1, with 15 bases in between. The CDR3, as DNA: TGTGCCAGCAGCCGCGGGGGGGCCGAGAGCAATCAGCCCCAGCATTTT. This sequence encodes CASSRGGAESNQPQHF. Using reference TRBV5-4 and TRBJ1-5 for the parts outside the CDR3, the full variable domain is ETGVTQSPTHLIKTRGQQVTLRCSSQSGHNTVSWYQQALGQGPQFIFQYYREEENGRGNFPPRFSGLQFPNYSSELNVNALELDDSALYLCASSRGGAESNQPQHFGDGTRLSIL.

This chain links TRBV29-1 with TRBJ1-4, with TRBD1 matching 9 bases. This CDR3 has 17 residues. The V segment lost 3 bases and the J segment 0 bases; nucleotides outside the gene matches: 8. The germline V gene encodes CDR1 SQVTM and CDR2 ANQGSEA. The DNA for the CDR3 is TGCAGCGTTGAGGAGGGACAGGGTTTGTCAACTAATGAAAAACTGTTTTTT. Translated: CSVEEGQGLSTNEKLFF.

The chain joins TRBV5-4 to TRBJ1-1; no clear D gene. CDR1 is SGHNT, CDR2 YYREEE, per germline (reference sequence). CDR3 length: 12 residues. V lost 4 bases to trimming and J lost 0 bases, with 4 bases between them. The CDR3 coding sequence is TGTGCCAGCAGCGGCTTGAACACTGAAGCTTTCTTT. Its translation is CASSGLNTEAFF.